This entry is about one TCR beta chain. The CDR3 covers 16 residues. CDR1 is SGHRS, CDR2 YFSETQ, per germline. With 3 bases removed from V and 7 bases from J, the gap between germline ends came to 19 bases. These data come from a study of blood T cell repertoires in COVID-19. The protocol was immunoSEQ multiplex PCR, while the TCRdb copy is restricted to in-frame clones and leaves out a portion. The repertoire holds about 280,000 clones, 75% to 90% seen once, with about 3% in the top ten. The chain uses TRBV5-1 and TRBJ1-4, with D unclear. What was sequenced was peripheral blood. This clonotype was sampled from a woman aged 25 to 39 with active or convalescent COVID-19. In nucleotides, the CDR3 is TGCGCCAGCAGCTACGAGGCGGGAAGGGTGGGTGAAAAACTGTTTTTT. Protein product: CASSYEAGRVGEKLFF.